This TCR beta chain was obtained from a study of blood T cell repertoires in COVID-19. Everyone who took part was roughly 18 to 89 years old, and they came from about 25 US areas. Researchers sorted participants into cohorts using their self-reported clinical history. In Cohort 3, a recovered donor had either two negative PCRs, clearance, or symptom resolution. Germline CDR1 MNHEY, CDR2 SVGAGI. The ends lost 11 bases at V and 4 bases at J; junction bases unmatched: 8. This CDR3 has 14 amino acids. Here immunoSEQ multiplex PCR was the method, and the copy in TCRdb shows in-frame clones only, minus some. The repertoire holds about 160,000 clones, with around four fifths as singletons.

The chain combines TRBV6-5 with TRBJ2-3, with TRBD2 matching over 11 bases. The source of this sequence is a woman aged 45-60 years who had recovered from COVID-19. Sequencing was carried out using PBMCs or T cells enriched from blood (not recorded which). The CDR3: CAVGGLAVPDTQYF. CDR3 DNA: TGTGCCGTGGGGGGACTAGCGGTTCCAGATACGCAGTATTTT.